The sequence of this T cell receptor beta chain was determined in a study of metastatic and nonmetastatic thyroid tumors. Study-wide context: Blood and tumor or nodule tissue repertoires from malignant and benign thyroid patients were compared.

By share of the sample, this clone is medium-sized. What it recognizes is unknown. Relative to the germline gene, one junction end is altered; a read error may explain this. Overall study findings and caveats: Malignant thyroid tumors reportedly exceeded benign nodules significantly in TCR beta diversity, with the difference appearing in blood and tumor.

No patient received treatment before thyroid surgery. In the original workflow: A distant-metastasis classifier for papillary thyroid cancer was built using CDR3 differences across clinicopathological groups. TCRdb re-called the PCR reads through MiXCR. Here the V and J calls rest on TCRdb's processing, not on the authors' analysis. The sample lists around 34,000 clones; 15% to 20% were seen once. Germline V gives CDR1 LNHNV, CDR2 YYDKDF (reference sequence). This CDR3 has 15 amino acids. Sequencing was done on a sample of blood. The chain uses TRBV15 and TRBJ1-6; 10 positions agree with TRBD1. The receptor was isolated from a female donor with papillary thyroid cancer or a benign thyroid nodule (not recorded which). Some clones in this sample may be carry-over from other donors' samples. The CDR3 sequence: CATSRVGTGVSPLHF. The CDR3 DNA is TGTGCCACCAGTAGAGTGGGGACAGGGGTTTCACCCCTCCACTTT.